What follows describes a single T cell receptor beta chain. No antigen is known for it. This was a survey-level run. Produced via immunoSEQ multiplex PCR; TCRdb's table is partial and in-frame only. The sample consists of roughly 36,000 clones, about 91% of them appearing once. The data originate from a study of STAT5B mutations in CD4+ large granular lymphocyte leukemia. Study-level background: Among healthy donors, a particular HLA allele went with more CDR3 'QG' motifs. Regarding the study as a whole: TRBV06-family usage was enriched in top patient clones (8/27) versus controls (2/35).

Healthy controls were blood donor buffy coats. Germline CDR1 and CDR2: SGHRS and YFSETQ. The ends were cut back, 6 bases at V and 2 bases at J, with 19 bases in the middle. This CDR3 comprises 16 residues. The source material was CD4+ T cells from blood buffy coats. The clonotype comes from a human donor in good health. The chain has TRBV5-1 and TRBJ2-3; D uncertain. In DNA form, the CDR3 reads TGCGCCAGCACCGCTTGGATTAGTAGTTCCACAGATACGCAGTATTTT. It codes for CASTAWISSSTDTQYF. The full variable domain, its missing parts supplied by reference TRBV5-1 and TRBJ2-3, is KAGVTQTPRYLIKTRGQQVTLSCSPISGHRSVSWYQQTPGQGLQFLFEYFSETQRNKGNFPGRFSGRQFSNSRSEMNVSTLELGDSALYLCASTAWISSSTDTQYFGPGTRLTVL.